Listed here are 30 T cell receptor beta chains from one sample, sequenced in a study of cytomegalovirus exposure and HLA in healthy donors. PCR amplification relied on 60 Vbeta primers (plus 13 Jbeta primers). Using immunoSEQ multiplex PCR, the repertoire was profiled, and TCRdb retains in-frame clones only, with some absent. The sample holds about 240,000 clones; around 80% are singletons and the top ten take under 0.6%. Material: PBMCs. The receptors shown here come from a boy aged 5-17 years in good health and CMV-seronegative.

The rearrangement uses TRBV5-4 and TRBJ2-1; TRBD2 agrees at 9 bases. Germline CDR1 SGHNT, CDR2 YYREEE (reference sequence). Unmatched junction bases numbered 10, after V lost 4 bases and J lost 5 bases. CDR3 length equals 16 residues. The CDR3 nucleotides read TGTGCCAGCAGCCCCCTCACTAGCGGGTTAGACAATGAGCAGTTCTTC. Translation gives CASSPLTSGLDNEQFF.

The chain couples TRBV5-3 to TRBJ2-5; 9 bases fit TRBD2. TRBV5-3 qualifies as an ORF whose function is uncertain. V dropped 1 base and J dropped 1; count of bases not matched to a gene: 8. The CDR3 is 17 residues long. CDR3 nucleotide sequence: TGTGCCAGAAGCTTGCGGGGAACTAGCGGGCCCCAAGAGACCCAGTACTTC. This gives the protein CARSLRGTSGPQETQYF.

This chain joins TRBV5-1 and TRBJ2-2; TRBD2 aligns across 8 bases. CDR1 is SGHRS and CDR2 is YFSETQ in the germline V gene. The CDR3 is made up of 16 amino acids. Losses at the gene ends were 5 bases for V and 1 base for J; bases not matched to a gene: 7. DNA for the CDR3: TGCGCCAGCAGTCTTCTCGGGAGGGTGAACACCGGGGAGCTGTTTTTT. Translation: CASSLLGRVNTGELFF. Filled out from reference TRBV5-1 and TRBJ2-2, the complete variable domain reads KAGVTQTPRYLIKTRGQQVTLSCSPISGHRSVSWYQQTPGQGLQFLFEYFSETQRNKGNFPGRFSGRQFSNSRSEMNVSTLELGDSALYLCASSLLGRVNTGELFFGEGSRLTVL.

The rearrangement uses TRBV19 and TRBJ1-2, with D uncertain. CDR3 length equals 11 residues. V was shortened by 4 bases and J by 3 bases, with 3 bases between the two germline ends. Germline loops: CDR1 LNHDA, CDR2 SQIVND (reference sequence). The CDR3: CASSTDYGYTF. CDR3 nucleotide sequence: TGTGCCAGTAGTACGGACTATGGCTACACCTTC.

V usage is TRBV11-2 and J usage is TRBJ1-2, with 7 bases aligning to TRBD1. J was trimmed by 10 bases and V by 5 bases; bases with no gene match: 4. The CDR3 has 11 amino acids. Germline V lookup: CDR1 SGHAT, CDR2 FQNNGV. The CDR3 nucleotides read TGTGCCAGCAGCAGGACAGGAGACTACACCTTC. Translating it yields CASSRTGDYTF.

The chain employs TRBV6-1 and TRBJ2-3, with D possibly TRBD1 on 6 matching bases. The V end was cut by 5 bases, the J end by 1 base, with 7 bases between. Germline CDR1 and CDR2: MNHNS and SASEGT. This CDR3 spans 13 amino acids. CDR3 sequence (DNA): TGTGCCAGCAGTCCAGGGGGCACAGATACGCAGTATTTT. It translates to CASSPGGTDTQYF.

This clone appeared once. This chain uses TRBV7-6 with TRBJ2-1, with D possibly being TRBD2 (6 bases). This CDR3 comprises 14 residues. Germline V CDR1 and CDR2: SGHVS, FNYEAQ. V lost 4 bases and J lost 5, with 12 bases in between. The CDR3 nucleotides are TGTGCCAGCAGCTCGGGGGTTAGGGACAATGAGCAGTTCTTC. Amino acid sequence: CASSSGVRDNEQFF.

This chain uses TRBV27 with TRBJ2-7; 9 positions match TRBD1. Per germline, CDR1 MNHEY and CDR2 SMNVEV (reference sequence). Trimming at V came to 6 bases and at J to 4 bases, leaving 4 bases not matched to a gene. The CDR3 is 13 amino acids. In nucleotides, the CDR3 is TGTGCCAGCAGCTTCGGGACAGGGTACGAGCAGTACTTC. This encodes CASSFGTGYEQYF.

The V call is TRBV6-6, the J call TRBJ2-7; the match to TRBD1 covers 7 bases. CDR1 is MNHNY, CDR2 SVGAGI, per germline (reference sequence). J gave up 0 bases and V 6 bases, and 2 bases lay outside the gene matches. This CDR3 spans 13 amino acids. CDR3 in DNA: TGTGCCAGCAGGGGACAGATCTCCTACGAGCAGTACTTC. This codes for CASRGQISYEQYF.

The V and J genes are TRBV6-5 and TRBJ2-1; 8 bases map to TRBD2. The V gene's germline CDR1 is MNHEY and CDR2 SVGAGI. The CDR3 is made up of 15 amino acids. V lost 3 bases, J lost 4 bases, and 5 bases stayed unmatched. The CDR3 protein is CASSYRREGYNEQFF. The CDR3 region has the DNA TGTGCCAGCAGTTATCGACGGGAGGGTTACAATGAGCAGTTCTTC.

The J gene is TRBJ1-1, the V gene TRBV6-5, with D possibly TRBD1 on 5 matching bases. There are 12 residues in the CDR3. Trimming removed 1 base from V and 6 bases from J, with 6 bases in between. Per germline, CDR1 MNHEY and CDR2 SVGAGI. The CDR3 sequence: CASSYLGAEAFF. For the CDR3, the DNA is TGTGCCAGCAGTTACTTAGGGGCTGAAGCTTTCTTT.

This sequence joins TRBV7-9 and TRBJ2-7; no definite D call. The CDR3 runs 16 residues. Trimming removed 10 bases from V and 3 bases from J, with 25 bases in between. The germline V gene encodes CDR1 SEHNR and CDR2 FQNEAQ (reference sequence). The CDR3 spells CATGSSKTSLFYEQYF. CDR3 nucleotide sequence: TGTGCCACCGGTTCATCTAAGACAAGCCTATTCTACGAGCAGTACTTC.

This sequence joins TRBV30 and TRBJ1-3; D unresolved. The ends were cut back, 2 bases at V and 0 bases at J, with 11 bases in the middle. CDR3 length: 15 amino acids. CDR1 GTSNPN and CDR2 SVGIG come from the germline V gene (reference sequence). The CDR3 loop is CAWSRQVASGNTIYF. In nucleotides, the CDR3 is TGTGCCTGGAGTCGGCAGGTCGCCTCTGGAAACACCATATATTTT.

Comment on this clone: The same CDR3 is also encoded by other DNA sequences in this sample. This chain links TRBV27 with TRBJ1-1; the D gene is possibly TRBD1 (6 bases). CDR3 length: 14 residues. V gave up 0 bases and J gave up 4 bases, with 9 bases separating them. Germline CDR1 MNHEY, CDR2 SMNVEV (reference sequence). The CDR3 region is CASSLSRGGTEAFF. The DNA for the CDR3 is TGTGCCAGCAGTTTATCGAGAGGGGGCACTGAAGCTTTCTTT.

The rearrangement joins TRBV5-1 to TRBJ2-3, with D perhaps TRBD2 (7 bases). The germline gives CDR1 SGHRS, CDR2 YFSETQ. With 0 bases removed from V and 2 bases from J, the gap between germline ends came to 10 bases. CDR3 length equals 15 residues. The CDR3 DNA reads TGCGCCAGCAGCTTGGACGGGGGGCCCACAGATACGCAGTATTTT. Translated, it gives CASSLDGGPTDTQYF.

This clone was found once. V gene TRBV5-1 combines with J gene TRBJ1-1; D is uncertain. CDR1 is SGHRS and CDR2 is YFSETQ in the germline V gene. The CDR3 extends over 13 amino acids. The V end was cut by 0 bases, the J end by 0 bases, with 3 bases between. The CDR3 sequence: CASSLGLNTEAFF. The DNA for the CDR3 is TGCGCCAGCAGCTTGGGGCTGAACACTGAAGCTTTCTTT.

The rearrangement joins TRBV6-1 to TRBJ1-2, with 7 nucleotides matching TRBD1. This CDR3 has 13 residues. Per germline, CDR1 MNHNS and CDR2 SASEGT. The ends lost 4 bases at V and 3 bases at J; junction bases unmatched: 2. Written as DNA, the CDR3 is TGTGCCAGCAGTGGGGGACAGCACTATGGCTACACCTTC. Encoded protein: CASSGGQHYGYTF.

This chain uses TRBV25-1 with TRBJ1-2; D unresolved. The CDR3 length is 13 residues. Trimming took off 1 base at V and 5 bases at J, with 8 bases between the two ends. Germline V gene data show CDR1 as MGHDK and CDR2 as SYGVNS. Written as DNA, the CDR3 is TGTGCCAGCAGTGAATTGGGAGGGTATGGCTACACCTTC. Translation: CASSELGGYGYTF.

The chain has TRBV7-9 and TRBJ1-5, with 7 nucleotides matching TRBD1. Trimming took 1 base from V and 5 from J; bases not matched to a gene: 8. The germline gives CDR1 SEHNR, CDR2 FQNEAQ (reference sequence). The CDR3 runs 16 residues. The CDR3 reads CASSLEGRDRDQPQHF. CDR3 sequence (DNA): TGTGCCAGCAGCTTAGAAGGCCGAGACAGGGATCAGCCCCAGCATTTT. Supplemented by reference TRBV7-9 and TRBJ1-5, the full variable domain reads DTGVSQNPRHKITKRGQNVTFRCDPISEHNRLYWYRQTLGQGPEFLTYFQNEAQLEKSRLLSDRFSAERPKGSFSTLEIQRTEQGDSAMYLCASSLEGRDRDQPQHFGDGTRLSIL.

J is TRBJ2-3 and V is TRBV6-5; maybe TRBD2 (6 bases). The germline V gene encodes CDR1 MNHEY and CDR2 SVGAGI. V lost 2 bases and J lost 7, with 16 bases in between. There are 15 residues in the CDR3. The CDR3, as DNA: TGTGCCAGCAGTTACCCGGGTCGGGGGAGGCATACGCAGTATTTT. Translated, it gives CASSYPGRGRHTQYF.

This clone was observed once. The V gene is TRBV11-2, the J gene TRBJ1-2, with 7 nucleotides matching TRBD1. Trimming took 5 bases from V and 5 from J; bases not matched to a gene: 2. The CDR3 contains 12 residues. Germline loops: CDR1 SGHAT, CDR2 FQNNGV. As DNA, the CDR3 is TGTGCCAGCAGCCGACAGGGTTATGGCTACACCTTC. This gives the protein CASSRQGYGYTF.

CDR3 in amino acids: CASSFDRSSFEKLFF. The CDR3 nucleotides are TGTGCCAGCAGCTTTGACAGGTCCAGCTTCGAAAAACTGTTTTTT. V is TRBV11-2 and J is TRBJ1-4; maybe TRBD1 (6 bases). V was trimmed by 3 bases and J by 8 bases, leaving 16 bases between them. CDR3 size: 15 residues. Germline V gene data show CDR1 as SGHAT and CDR2 as FQNNGV.

The chain has TRBV5-3 and TRBJ2-7; 8 bases fit TRBD1. TRBV5-3 is an open reading frame, and its role is uncertain. Trimming took 4 bases from V and 3 from J; bases not matched to a gene: 15. This CDR3 has 17 amino acids. The CDR3 region is CARSPPPDRDPGYEQYF. The CDR3 nucleotides read TGTGCCAGAAGCCCGCCCCCGGACAGGGACCCCGGCTACGAGCAGTACTTC.

J is TRBJ1-1 and V is TRBV27; TRBD1 matches at 9 bases. The J segment lost 4 bases and the V segment lost 6 bases, leaving 12 bases of the junction unmatched. This CDR3 is 16 amino acids long. Germline CDR1 and CDR2: MNHEY and SMNVEV (reference sequence). The CDR3: CASRERAGTGFTEAFF. The CDR3 DNA reads as TGTGCCAGCAGAGAGAGGGCGGGGACAGGGTTCACTGAAGCTTTCTTT.

The chain recombines TRBV10-3 with TRBJ2-3, with D possibly being TRBD2 (6 bases). V was pared by 5 bases and J by 4 bases, with 16 bases between. The V gene's germline CDR1 is ENHRY and CDR2 SYGVKD. This CDR3 is built from 15 residues. The CDR3, as DNA: TGTGCCATCAGTCCCGCTTTGGGAGGAGCAGATACGCAGTATTTT. It specifies CAISPALGGADTQYF.

The chain links TRBV19 to TRBJ1-1; D ambiguous. CDR1 is LNHDA, CDR2 SQIVND, per germline (reference sequence). V shed 5 bases and J shed 0 bases, with 4 bases lying between them. The CDR3 has 12 residues. CDR3 sequence: CASSLMNTEAFF. The DNA of the CDR3 is TGTGCCAGTAGTTTAATGAACACTGAAGCTTTCTTT. Using reference TRBV19 and TRBJ1-1 for the parts outside the CDR3, the full variable domain is DGGITQSPKYLFRKEGQNVTLSCEQNLNHDAMYWYRQDPGQGLRLIYYSQIVNDFQKGDIAEGYSVSREKKESFPLTVTSAQKNPTAFYLCASSLMNTEAFFGQGTRLTVV.

The chain has TRBV19 and TRBJ1-5; D is uncertain. CDR3 length: 16 amino acids. Germline-derived CDR1 and CDR2 are LNHDA and SQIVND (reference sequence). The V end was cut by 3 bases, the J end by 5 bases, with 17 bases between. CDR3 nucleotides: TGTGCCAGTAGTATTATGGCGGGTTTGGATCATCAGCCCCAGCATTTT. It encodes CASSIMAGLDHQPQHF. The full variable domain, its missing parts supplied by reference TRBV19 and TRBJ1-5, is DGGITQSPKYLFRKEGQNVTLSCEQNLNHDAMYWYRQDPGQGLRLIYYSQIVNDFQKGDIAEGYSVSREKKESFPLTVTSAQKNPTAFYLCASSIMAGLDHQPQHFGDGTRLSIL.

The V gene is TRBV19, the J gene TRBJ2-3, with 8 positions matching TRBD1. CDR1 is LNHDA, CDR2 SQIVND, per germline (reference sequence). CDR3 length equals 15 residues. Trimming at V came to 4 bases and at J to 4 bases, leaving 7 bases not matched to a gene. CDR3 DNA sequence: TGTGCCAGTAGTAGGACAGGGCAAGGTTCAGATACGCAGTATTTT. Translated: CASSRTGQGSDTQYF. Full variable domain (remainder filled in from reference TRBV19 and TRBJ2-3): DGGITQSPKYLFRKEGQNVTLSCEQNLNHDAMYWYRQDPGQGLRLIYYSQIVNDFQKGDIAEGYSVSREKKESFPLTVTSAQKNPTAFYLCASSRTGQGSDTQYFGPGTRLTVL.

The table lists this clone with a few counts. The chain joins TRBV2 to TRBJ2-7; a weak D match, TRBD1 (5 bases). Looked up from germline, CDR1 is SNHLY and CDR2 is FYNNEI. V was clipped by 2 bases and J by 3 bases, with 11 bases between them. The CDR3 is 14 residues long. The CDR3 region is CASSELQGGYEQYF. The DNA of the CDR3 is TGTGCCAGCAGTGAATTGCAGGGCGGCTACGAGCAGTACTTC.

This clone was seen more than once but under ten times. The V gene is TRBV6-5, the J gene TRBJ1-1; D is perhaps TRBD1 (5 bases). CDR1 MNHEY and CDR2 SVGAGI come from the germline V gene. The V gene lost 2 bases and the J gene lost 6 bases, with 16 bases spanning the gap. This CDR3 is 15 amino acids long. The CDR3 protein is CASSYRGRGWAEAFF. The CDR3, as DNA: TGTGCCAGCAGTTACCGCGGACGGGGGTGGGCTGAAGCTTTCTTT.